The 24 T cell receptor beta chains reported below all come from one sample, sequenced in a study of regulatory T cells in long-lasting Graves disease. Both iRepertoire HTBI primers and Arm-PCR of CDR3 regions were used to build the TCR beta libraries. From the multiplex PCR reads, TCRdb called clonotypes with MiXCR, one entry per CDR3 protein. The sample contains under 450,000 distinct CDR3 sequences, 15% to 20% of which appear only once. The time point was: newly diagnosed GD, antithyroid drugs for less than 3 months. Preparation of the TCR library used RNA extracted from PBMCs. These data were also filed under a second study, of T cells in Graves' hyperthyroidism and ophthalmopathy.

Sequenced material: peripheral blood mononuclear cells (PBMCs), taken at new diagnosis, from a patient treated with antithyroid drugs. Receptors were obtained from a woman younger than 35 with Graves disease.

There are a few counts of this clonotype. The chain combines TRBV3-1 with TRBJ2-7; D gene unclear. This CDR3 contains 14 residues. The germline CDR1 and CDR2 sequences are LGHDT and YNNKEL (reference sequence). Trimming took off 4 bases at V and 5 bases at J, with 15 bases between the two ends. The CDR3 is CASSLIGGVHEQYF. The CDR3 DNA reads TGTGCCAGCAGCCTGATCGGTGGGGTGCACGAGCAGTACTTC.

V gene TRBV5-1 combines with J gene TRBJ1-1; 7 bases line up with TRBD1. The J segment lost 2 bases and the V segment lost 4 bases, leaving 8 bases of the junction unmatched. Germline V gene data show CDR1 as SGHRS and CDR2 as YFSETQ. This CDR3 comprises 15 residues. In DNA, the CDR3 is TGCGCCAGCAGCGGCGCCGGGACAGTCAACACTGAAGCTTTCTTT. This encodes CASSGAGTVNTEAFF. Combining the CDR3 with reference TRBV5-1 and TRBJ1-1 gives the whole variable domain KAGVTQTPRYLIKTRGQQVTLSCSPISGHRSVSWYQQTPGQGLQFLFEYFSETQRNKGNFPGRFSGRQFSNSRSEMNVSTLELGDSALYLCASSGAGTVNTEAFFGQGTRLTVV.

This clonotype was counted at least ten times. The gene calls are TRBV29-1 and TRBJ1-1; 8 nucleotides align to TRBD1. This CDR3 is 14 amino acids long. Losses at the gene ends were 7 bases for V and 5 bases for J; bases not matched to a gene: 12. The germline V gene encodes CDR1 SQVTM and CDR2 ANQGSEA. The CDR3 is CSADRGRTETEAFF. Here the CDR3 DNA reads TGCAGCGCTGACAGGGGCCGAACAGAAACTGAAGCTTTCTTT.

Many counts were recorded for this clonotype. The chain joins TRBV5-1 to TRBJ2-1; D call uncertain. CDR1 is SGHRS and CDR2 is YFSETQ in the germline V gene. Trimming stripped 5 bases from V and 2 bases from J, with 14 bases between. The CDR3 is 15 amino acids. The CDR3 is CASRGLSRAYNEQFF. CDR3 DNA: TGCGCCAGCAGGGGTCTTTCGCGAGCCTACAATGAGCAGTTCTTC.

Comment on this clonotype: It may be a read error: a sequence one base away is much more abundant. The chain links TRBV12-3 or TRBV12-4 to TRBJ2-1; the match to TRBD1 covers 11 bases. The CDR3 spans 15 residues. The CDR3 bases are TGTGCCGGCAGGGGGACAGGGGGATCCTACAATGAGCAGTTCTTC. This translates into CAGRGTGGSYNEQFF.

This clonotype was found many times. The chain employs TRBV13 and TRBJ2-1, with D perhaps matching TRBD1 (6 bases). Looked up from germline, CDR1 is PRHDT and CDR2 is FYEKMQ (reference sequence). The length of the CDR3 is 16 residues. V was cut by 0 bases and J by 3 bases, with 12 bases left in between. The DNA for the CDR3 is TGTGCCAGCAGCTTAGGGGTAGAGGGGGTCTACAATGAGCAGTTCTTC. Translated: CASSLGVEGVYNEQFF.

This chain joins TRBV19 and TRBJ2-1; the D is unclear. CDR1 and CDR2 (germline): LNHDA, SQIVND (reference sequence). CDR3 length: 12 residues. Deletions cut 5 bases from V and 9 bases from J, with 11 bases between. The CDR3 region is CASSWLSGEQFF. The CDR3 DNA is TGTGCCAGTAGTTGGCTATCCGGTGAGCAGTTCTTC.

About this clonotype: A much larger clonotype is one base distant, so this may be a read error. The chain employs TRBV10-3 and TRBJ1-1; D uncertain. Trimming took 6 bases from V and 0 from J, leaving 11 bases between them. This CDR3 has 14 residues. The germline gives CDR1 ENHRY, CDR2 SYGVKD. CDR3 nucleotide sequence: TGTGCCATCAGGGTCAGGCCTCTGAACACTGAAGCTTTCTTT. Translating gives CAIRVRPLNTEAFF.

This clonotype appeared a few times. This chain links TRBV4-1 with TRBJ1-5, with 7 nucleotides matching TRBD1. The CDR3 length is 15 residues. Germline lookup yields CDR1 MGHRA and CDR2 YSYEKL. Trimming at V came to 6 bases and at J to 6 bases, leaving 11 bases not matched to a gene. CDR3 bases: TGCGCCAGCAGTACGAGACAGGGTTCGGTTCAGCCCCAGCATTTT. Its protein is CASSTRQGSVQPQHF.

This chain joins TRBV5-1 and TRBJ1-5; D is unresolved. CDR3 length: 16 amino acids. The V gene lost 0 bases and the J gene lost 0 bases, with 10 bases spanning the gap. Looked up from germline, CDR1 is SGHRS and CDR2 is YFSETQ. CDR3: CASSLEAASSNQPQHF. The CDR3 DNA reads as TGCGCCAGCAGCTTGGAGGCGGCGAGTAGCAATCAGCCCCAGCATTTT.

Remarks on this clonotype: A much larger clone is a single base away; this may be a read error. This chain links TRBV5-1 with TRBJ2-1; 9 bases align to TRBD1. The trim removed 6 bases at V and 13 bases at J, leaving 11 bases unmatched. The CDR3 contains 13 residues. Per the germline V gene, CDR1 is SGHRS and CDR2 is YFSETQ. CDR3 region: CASTRTGEFSQFF. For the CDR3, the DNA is TGCGCCAGCACCCGGACAGGGGAGTTTAGCCAGTTCTTC. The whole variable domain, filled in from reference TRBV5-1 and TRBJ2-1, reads KAGVTQTPRYLIKTRGQQVTLSCSPISGHRSVSWYQQTPGQGLQFLFEYFSETQRNKGNFPGRFSGRQFSNSRSEMNVSTLELGDSALYLCASTRTGEFSQFFGPGTRLTVL.

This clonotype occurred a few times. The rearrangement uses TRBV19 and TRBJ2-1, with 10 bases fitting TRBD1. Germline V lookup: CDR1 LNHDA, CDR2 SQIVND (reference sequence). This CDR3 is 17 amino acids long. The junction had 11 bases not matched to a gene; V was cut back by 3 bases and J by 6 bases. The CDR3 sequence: CASSIFLRDRGPNEQFF. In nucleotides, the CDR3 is TGTGCCAGTAGTATTTTCCTCCGGGACAGGGGACCCAATGAGCAGTTCTTC.

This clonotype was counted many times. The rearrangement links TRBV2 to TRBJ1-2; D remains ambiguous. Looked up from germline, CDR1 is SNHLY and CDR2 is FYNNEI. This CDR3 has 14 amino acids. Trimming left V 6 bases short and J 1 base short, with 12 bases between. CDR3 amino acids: CASSPGRFNYGYTF. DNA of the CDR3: TGTGCCAGCAGCCCCGGGCGATTTAACTATGGCTACACCTTC.

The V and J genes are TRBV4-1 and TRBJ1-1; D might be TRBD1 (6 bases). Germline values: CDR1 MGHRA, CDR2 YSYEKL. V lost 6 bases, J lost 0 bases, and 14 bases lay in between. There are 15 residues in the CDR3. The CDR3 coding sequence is TGCGCCAGCAGTCTAAGGGGGGACCTGAACACTGAAGCTTTCTTT. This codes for CASSLRGDLNTEAFF.

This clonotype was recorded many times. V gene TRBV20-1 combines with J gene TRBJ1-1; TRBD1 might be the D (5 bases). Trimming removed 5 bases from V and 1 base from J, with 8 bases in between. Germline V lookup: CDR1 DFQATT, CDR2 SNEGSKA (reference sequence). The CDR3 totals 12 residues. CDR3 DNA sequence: TGCAGTGCTCTGACAGAGAACACTGAAGCTTTCTTT. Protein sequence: CSALTENTEAFF.

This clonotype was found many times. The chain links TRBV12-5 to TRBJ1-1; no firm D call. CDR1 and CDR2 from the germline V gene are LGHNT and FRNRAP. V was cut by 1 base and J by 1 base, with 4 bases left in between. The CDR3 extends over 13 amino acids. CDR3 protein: CASGLAGNTEAFF. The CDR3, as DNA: TGTGCTAGTGGTTTGGCGGGGAACACTGAAGCTTTCTTT.

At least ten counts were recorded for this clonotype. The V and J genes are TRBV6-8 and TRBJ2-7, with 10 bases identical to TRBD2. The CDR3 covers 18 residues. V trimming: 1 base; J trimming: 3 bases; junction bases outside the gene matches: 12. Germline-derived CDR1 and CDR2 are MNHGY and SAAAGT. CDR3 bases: TGTGCCAGCAGTTACTTCAGAGAGCGGGAGGGCGTTAACTACGAGCAGTACTTC. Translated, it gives CASSYFREREGVNYEQYF.

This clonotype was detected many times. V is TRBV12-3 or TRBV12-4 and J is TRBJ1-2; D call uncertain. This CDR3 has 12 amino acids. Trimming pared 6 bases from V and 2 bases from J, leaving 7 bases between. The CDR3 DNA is TGTGCCAGCAGCCTGATAAACTATGGCTACACCTTC. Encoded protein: CASSLINYGYTF.

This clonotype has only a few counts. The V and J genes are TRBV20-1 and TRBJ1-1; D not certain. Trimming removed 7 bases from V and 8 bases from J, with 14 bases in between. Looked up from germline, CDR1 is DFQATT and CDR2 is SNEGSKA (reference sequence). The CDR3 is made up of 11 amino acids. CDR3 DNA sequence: TGCAGTGGGGAAGCGCATAAAGAAGCTTTCTTT. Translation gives CSGEAHKEAFF.

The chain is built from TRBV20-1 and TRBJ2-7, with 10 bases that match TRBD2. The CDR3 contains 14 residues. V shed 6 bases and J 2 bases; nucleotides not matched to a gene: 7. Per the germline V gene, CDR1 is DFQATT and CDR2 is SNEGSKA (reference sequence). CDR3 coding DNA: TGCAGTGCCCCACCTAGCGGGAGAACCTACGAGCAGTACTTC. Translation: CSAPPSGRTYEQYF.

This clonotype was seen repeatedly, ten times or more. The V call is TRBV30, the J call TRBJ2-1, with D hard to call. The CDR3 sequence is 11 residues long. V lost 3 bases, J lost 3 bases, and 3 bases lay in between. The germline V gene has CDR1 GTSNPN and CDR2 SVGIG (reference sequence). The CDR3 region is CAWSRYNEQFF. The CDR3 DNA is TGTGCCTGGAGCCGCTACAATGAGCAGTTCTTC. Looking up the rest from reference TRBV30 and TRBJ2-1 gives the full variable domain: SQTIHQWPATLVQPVGSPLSLECTVEGTSNPNLYWYRQAAGRGLQLLFYSVGIGQISSEVPQNLSASRPQDRQFILSSKKLLLSDSGFYLCAWSRYNEQFFGPGTRLTVL.

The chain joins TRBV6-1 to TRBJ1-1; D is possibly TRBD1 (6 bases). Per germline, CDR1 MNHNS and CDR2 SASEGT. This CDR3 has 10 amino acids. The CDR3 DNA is TGTGGGCCGGACAGACCTAGGACTTTCTTT. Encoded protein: CGPDRPRTFF.

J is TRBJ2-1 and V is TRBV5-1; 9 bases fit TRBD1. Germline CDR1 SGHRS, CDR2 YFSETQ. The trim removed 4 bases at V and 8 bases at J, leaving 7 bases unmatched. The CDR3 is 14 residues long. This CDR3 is CASSHRDREDEQFF. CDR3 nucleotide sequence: TGCGCCAGCAGCCACCGGGACAGGGAGGATGAGCAGTTCTTC.

The CDR3 region has the DNA TGCGCCAGCAGCTCCCGGACTAGCGGGGAGGCGATAGGCACAGATACGCAGTATTTT. Its translation is CASSSRTSGEAIGTDTQYF. The genes are TRBV5-1 and TRBJ2-3; 12 bases map to TRBD2. Germline V gene sequence: CDR1 SGHRS, CDR2 YFSETQ. J was trimmed by 1 base and V by 3 bases; bases with no gene match: 12. This CDR3 has 19 residues.